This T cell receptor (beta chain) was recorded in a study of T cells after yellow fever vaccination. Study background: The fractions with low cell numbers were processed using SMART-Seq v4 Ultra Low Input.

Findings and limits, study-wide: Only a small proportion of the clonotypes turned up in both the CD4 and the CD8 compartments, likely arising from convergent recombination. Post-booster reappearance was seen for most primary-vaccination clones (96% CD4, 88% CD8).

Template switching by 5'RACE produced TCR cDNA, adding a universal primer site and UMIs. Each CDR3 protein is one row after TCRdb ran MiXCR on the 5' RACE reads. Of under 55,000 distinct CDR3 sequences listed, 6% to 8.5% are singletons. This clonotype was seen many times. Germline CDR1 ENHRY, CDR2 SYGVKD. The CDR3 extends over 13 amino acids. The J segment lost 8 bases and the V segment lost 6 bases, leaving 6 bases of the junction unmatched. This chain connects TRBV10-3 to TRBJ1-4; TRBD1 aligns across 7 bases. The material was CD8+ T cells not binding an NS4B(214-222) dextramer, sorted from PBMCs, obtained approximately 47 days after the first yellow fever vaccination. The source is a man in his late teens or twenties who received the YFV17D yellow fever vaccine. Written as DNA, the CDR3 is TGTGCCATCAGAAGACAGGGCGGAGAAAAACTGTTTTTT. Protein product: CAIRRQGGEKLFF.